This T cell receptor (beta chain) was observed in a study of blood T cells in healthy people across ages. The CDR3 loop spans 14 amino acids. The V gene end was trimmed by 6 bases and the J gene end by 1 base; junction bases not matched to a gene: 4. The extraction recovered at least 6 micrograms of total RNA per sample. Study-wide findings and caveats: Naive T cell percentage showed a strong correlation with the diversity of TCR beta. Diversity estimates drawn from one million T cells were deemed underestimates. Per million T cells, TCR beta diversity dropped about linearly as age rose.

Notes on this clonotype: Its target is unknown.

The authors ran a second PCR of roughly 6 to 11 cycles using a sample-barcoded 5' primer and a J-beta primer mix. TCRdb used MiXCR to reprocess the 5' RACE reads, holding one entry per CDR3 protein. The sample contains about 800,000 distinct CDR3 sequences, 35% to 50% of which appear only once. Sequencing was carried out using blood. The TCR originated in a man aged 80 or over in good health. This chain links TRBV12-3 or TRBV12-4 with TRBJ1-1; 8 bases map to TRBD1. CDR3: CASSIGQGNTEAFF. CDR3 DNA: TGTGCCAGCAGCATAGGACAGGGGAACACTGAAGCTTTCTTT.